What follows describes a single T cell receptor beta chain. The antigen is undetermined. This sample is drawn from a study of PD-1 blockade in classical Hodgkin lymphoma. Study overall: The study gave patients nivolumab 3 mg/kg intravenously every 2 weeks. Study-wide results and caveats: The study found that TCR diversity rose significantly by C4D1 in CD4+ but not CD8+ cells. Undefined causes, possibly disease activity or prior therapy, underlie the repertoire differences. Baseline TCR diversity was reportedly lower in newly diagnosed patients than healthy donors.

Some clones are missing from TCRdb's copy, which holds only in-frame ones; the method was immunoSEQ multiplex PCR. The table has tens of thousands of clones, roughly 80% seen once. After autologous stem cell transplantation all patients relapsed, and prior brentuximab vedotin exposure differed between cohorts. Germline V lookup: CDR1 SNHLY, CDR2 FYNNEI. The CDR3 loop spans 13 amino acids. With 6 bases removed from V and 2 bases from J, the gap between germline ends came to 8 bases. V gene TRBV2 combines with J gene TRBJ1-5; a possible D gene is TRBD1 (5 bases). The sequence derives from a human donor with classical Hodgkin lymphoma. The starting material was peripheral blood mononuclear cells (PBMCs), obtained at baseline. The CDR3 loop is CASRGRGNQPQHF. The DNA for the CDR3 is TGTGCCAGCAGGGGACGGGGCAATCAGCCCCAGCATTTT. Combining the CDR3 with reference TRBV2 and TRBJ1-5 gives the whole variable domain EPEVTQTPSHQVTQMGQEVILRCVPISNHLYFYWYRQILGQKVEFLVSFYNNEISEKSEIFDDQFSVERPDGSNFTLKIRSTKLEDSAMYFCASRGRGNQPQHFGDGTRLSIL.